This T cell receptor beta chain was sequenced during a study of neoadjuvant nivolumab and ipilimumab in lung cancer. Across the study: The combination arm added day-1 ipilimumab 1 mg/kg to nivolumab 3 mg/kg on days 1, 15, 29. Notes on the study in general: From pretherapy to surgery, tumor richness and clonality rose with dual therapy. Only a small number of samples underwent TCR sequencing. Resected tumors had greater TCR richness and clonality than uninvolved lung.

Only one count was recorded for this clone. What it binds is unknown. In germline, CDR1 is SQVTM, CDR2 ANQGSEA. The CDR3 loop spans 16 amino acids. V trimming: 4 bases; J trimming: 3 bases; junction bases outside the gene matches: 5. Data came from immunoSEQ multiplex PCR; TCRdb stores just in-frame clones and leaves some out. The sample has 15,000 to 20,000 clones; around 87% are singletons. The sequenced sample was peripheral blood, obtained before neoadjuvant nivolumab, alone or with ipilimumab. The J gene is TRBJ2-6, the V gene TRBV29-1; 11 nucleotides align to TRBD2. This receptor was identified in an adult with non-small cell lung cancer. CDR3 protein: CSVVPSGRSGANVLTF. In nucleotides, the CDR3 is TGCAGCGTTGTCCCTAGCGGGAGGAGTGGGGCCAACGTCCTGACTTTC.